Shown below are 5 T cell receptor beta chains from a single sample sequenced in a study of T cells in tuberculosis. Clones were read by immunoSEQ multiplex PCR, and TCRdb kept only the in-frame ones, dropping some. In the table there are around 35,000 clones, approximately 94% of which are singletons. The sample was PBMCs. All receptors come from a donor aged 10 to 29 with latent tuberculosis or without tuberculosis infection. Some clones in this sample may be carry-over from other donors' samples.

The chain has TRBV19 and TRBJ2-3; 7 nucleotides align to TRBD2. The J segment lost 2 bases and the V segment lost 6 bases, leaving 5 bases of the junction unmatched. The germline V gene encodes CDR1 LNHDA and CDR2 SQIVND (reference sequence). The CDR3 contains 14 residues. The DNA for the CDR3 is TGTGCCAGTAGCCTAGGGGACTACACAGATACGCAGTATTTT. Residues: CASSLGDYTDTQYF.

The chain joins TRBV10-3 to TRBJ2-2, with D tentatively TRBD2 (6 bases). The CDR3 extends over 12 amino acids. Germline V gene lookup returns CDR1 ENHRY and CDR2 SYGVKD. Deletions cut 11 bases from V and 4 bases from J, with 11 bases between. The CDR3 DNA is TGTGCCCACACGGAGGGCACCGGGGAGCTGTTTTTT. As protein: CAHTEGTGELFF.

The genes are TRBV6-6 and TRBJ1-1; TRBD1 is a possible D gene (6 bases). This CDR3 is built from 15 residues. The germline V gene encodes CDR1 MNHNY and CDR2 SVGAGI (reference sequence). V lost 10 bases and J lost 5, with 23 bases in between. The CDR3 loop reads CATRQSGGRGTEAFF. The CDR3 DNA reads TGTGCCACACGTCAGAGCGGGGGCAGGGGAACTGAAGCTTTCTTT.

The chain couples TRBV5-4 to TRBJ1-6; D ambiguous. V was cut by 4 bases and J by 7 bases, with 18 bases left in between. There are 16 residues in the CDR3. Germline CDR1 and CDR2: SGHNT and YYREEE (reference sequence). The CDR3, as DNA: TGTGCCAGCAGCCTCGGACTAGGGCGGTGGAATTCACCCCTCCACTTT. Translated, it gives CASSLGLGRWNSPLHF.

The genes are TRBV2 and TRBJ2-5, with D possibly TRBD1 on 5 matching bases. The DNA end is more similar to TRBJ2-7, so the J call may be wrong. The germline V gene encodes CDR1 SNHLY and CDR2 FYNNEI. The CDR3 has 13 amino acids. The chain's CDR3 is CASSEQGVGEQYF. The CDR3 region has the DNA TGTGCCAGCAGTGAGCAGGGTGTCGGCGAGCAGTACTTC.